This TCR beta chain is from a study of tumor and adjacent non-tumor tissue in lung cancer. Looking at the study overall: There were roughly 11 adenocarcinoma, a couple of squamous cell carcinoma and 1 small cell lung cancer cases. Millions of productive TCRbeta reads were obtained per sample on average.

Concerning this clonotype: Antigen unknown. The CDR3 does not end in the conserved phenylalanine or tryptophan, so this is likely a read error.

Overall study results and limits: Normal lung showed higher cumulative top 100 clone frequency than tumor.

Three rounds of nested PCR, following a modified ARM-PCR protocol, produced the TCRbeta library. TCRdb independently ran MiXCR on the multiplex PCR reads; one entry per CDR3 protein. The sample holds roughly 74,000 distinct CDR3 sequences, 76% seen once. No cell sorting was done before RNA was extracted from the tissue. More than 3 cm separated this lung sample from the edge of the tumor. Donors were chemotherapy-naive, newly diagnosed lung cancer surgical patients in China, August–late 2014. The sequence came from a man aged 65 to 79 with non-small cell lung cancer. The sample taken for sequencing was distant non-tumor lung tissue.

Written as DNA, the CDR3 is TGCGCCAGGAGCCGGACACTAGTGGGAGAGGGGGAGGAGCAGTACTTA. Amino acid sequence: CARSRTLVGEGEEQYL. The gene calls are TRBV4-1 and TRBJ2-7, with D maybe TRBD1 (6 bases). Germline V gene lookup returns CDR1 MGHRA and CDR2 YSYEKL. The CDR3 runs 16 residues.